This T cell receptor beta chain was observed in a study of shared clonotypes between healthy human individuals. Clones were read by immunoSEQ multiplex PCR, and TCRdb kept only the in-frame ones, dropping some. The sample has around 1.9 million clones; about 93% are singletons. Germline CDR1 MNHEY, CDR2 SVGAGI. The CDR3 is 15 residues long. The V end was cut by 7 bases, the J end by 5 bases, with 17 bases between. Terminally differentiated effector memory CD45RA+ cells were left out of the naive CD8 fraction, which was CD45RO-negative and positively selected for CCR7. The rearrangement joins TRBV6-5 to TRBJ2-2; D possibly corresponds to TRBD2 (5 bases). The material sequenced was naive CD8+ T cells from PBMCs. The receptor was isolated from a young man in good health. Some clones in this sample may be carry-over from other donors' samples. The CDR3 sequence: CASKPDFRKTGELFF. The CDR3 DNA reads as TGTGCCAGCAAGCCGGACTTCAGAAAGACCGGGGAGCTGTTTTTT.